The rows below give T cell receptor beta chains drawn from one sample of a study of CD4 T cells in relation to SARS-CoV-2 and coronaviruses. These receptors' targets are unknown. TCRdb keeps only in-frame clones here, not all; method: immunoSEQ multiplex PCR. The data contain some 16,000 clones, around 82% of them singletons. Specimen: CD4+ T cells from PBMCs, cultured in vitro. Receptors were obtained from a human donor in good health. The CDR3 runs from the conserved cysteine through the conserved F or W. Each record gives: J gene, D gene, CDR3 length, V gene, clone size, CDR3 protein, CDR3 DNA. D genes are given only for firm matches. Size is stated for part of the rows, as once, few or many counts, or as a class when the clone is expanded.

TRBJ1-1,NA,13,TRBV2,NA,CASTQTENTEAFF,TGTGCCAGCACACAGACGGAGAACACTGAAGCTTTCTTT
TRBJ2-7,TRBD2,15,TRBV5-7,NA,CASSTGTSGVYEQYF,TGTGCCAGCAGCACCGGGACTAGCGGGGTCTACGAGCAGTACTTC
TRBJ2-3,NA,12,TRBV28,NA,CAGGASTDTQYF,TGTGCCGGTGGCGCTAGCACAGATACGCAGTATTTT
TRBJ2-3,NA,12,TRBV29-1,NA,CSAASSTDTQYF,TGCAGCGCTGCGTCCAGCACAGATACGCAGTATTTT
TRBJ2-3,TRBD2,15,TRBV5-1,NA,CASSFDLAGGRTQYF,TGCGCCAGCAGCTTTGATCTAGCGGGAGGTAGGACGCAGTATTTT
TRBJ2-5,NA,13,TRBV5-1,NA,CASSLGSGETQYF,TGCGCCAGCAGCTTGGGAAGTGGGGAGACCCAGTACTTC
TRBJ2-2,NA,14,TRBV6-5,few,CASRRQGGTGELFF,TGTGCCAGCAGGAGACAGGGAGGGACCGGGGAGCTGTTTTTT
TRBJ2-7,NA,15,TRBV24-1,NA,CATSAKRPGIYEQYF,TGTGCCACCAGCGCCAAGCGGCCAGGGATCTACGAGCAGTACTTC
TRBJ2-5,TRBD1,16,TRBV24-1,few,CATSDRTGQVGETQYF,TGTGCCACCAGTGACCGGACAGGACAAGTCGGGGAGACCCAGTACTTC
TRBJ2-7,NA,15,TRBV3-1/TRBV3-2,once,CASSQGVHRPYEQYF,TGTGCCAGCAGCCAAGGTGTGCACCGACCCTACGAGCAGTACTTC
TRBJ2-3,NA,16,TRBV11-2,NA,CASRPIRGIGTDTQYF,TGTGCCAGCAGGCCTATCAGGGGAATAGGCACAGATACGCAGTATTTT
TRBJ1-4,NA,15,TRBV7-8,NA,CASSLLTALNEKLFF,TGTGCCAGCAGCTTATTGACAGCACTTAATGAAAAACTGTTTTTT
TRBJ1-2,NA,14,TRBV5-6,NA,CASSLAGAPGGYTF,TGTGCCAGCAGCTTGGCCGGGGCCCCAGGTGGCTACACCTTC
TRBJ2-7,NA,14,TRBV3-1/TRBV3-2,NA,CASSSTRDAYEQYF,TGTGCCAGCAGCTCCACCAGGGATGCCTACGAGCAGTACTTC
TRBJ2-1,TRBD2,16,TRBV15,NA,CATSRVWGEGRHEQFF,TGTGCCACCAGCAGAGTCTGGGGGGAGGGCCGCCATGAGCAGTTCTTC
TRBJ2-7,NA,15,TRBV14,NA,CASSQPGAGTYEQYF,TGTGCCAGCAGCCAGCCTGGGGCGGGGACCTACGAGCAGTACTTC
TRBJ2-1,NA,16,TRBV5-4,few,CASSVDGRLSGDEQFF,TGTGCCAGCAGCGTTGACGGGCGACTTTCTGGCGATGAGCAGTTCTTC
TRBJ2-6,NA,16,TRBV30,NA,CAWSATWVSGANVLTF,TGTGCCTGGAGTGCCACGTGGGTGTCTGGGGCCAACGTCCTGACTTTC
TRBJ2-1,TRBD1,14,TRBV6-2/TRBV6-3,few,CASSYRDSYNEQFF,TGTGCCAGCAGTTACCGGGACAGTTACAATGAGCAGTTCTTC
TRBJ1-2,NA,12,TRBV12-3/TRBV12-4,NA,CASSTNGGGYTF,TGTGCCAGCAGCACAAACGGGGGTGGCTACACCTTC
TRBJ1-4,NA,15,TRBV4-1,NA,CASSQARERNEKLFF,TGCGCCAGCAGCCAAGCCCGGGAGCGCAATGAAAAACTGTTTTTT
TRBJ2-5,NA,12,TRBV3-1/TRBV3-2,NA,CASSSGQETQYF,TGTGCCAGCAGCTCGGGCCAAGAGACCCAGTACTTC
TRBJ2-1,NA,15,TRBV7-3,NA,CASSAWGATYNEQFF,TGTGCCAGCAGCGCTTGGGGGGCGACCTACAATGAGCAGTTCTTC
TRBJ1-2,NA,16,TRBV18,large,CASSPAPPSSNYGYTF,TGTGCCAGCTCACCGGCCCCTCCTTCGTCTAACTATGGCTACACCTTC
TRBJ2-5,NA,17,TRBV6-2/TRBV6-3,NA,CASSYGARASRVETQYF,TGTGCCAGCAGTTACGGGGCTCGGGCCTCGCGGGTAGAGACCCAGTACTTC
TRBJ2-7,TRBD2,13,TRBV5-6,NA,CASSLLAGGEQYF,TGTGCCAGCAGCTTGTTAGCGGGAGGAGAGCAGTACTTC